This TCR beta chain is from a study of blood T cell repertoires in COVID-19. Study-level background: Samples taken during acute and convalescent COVID-19 were collected in the United States, Italy and Spain. Nucleic acid was either cDNA or gDNA, and it came from T cells, B-cell-depleted T cells, or PBMCs.

Per the original methods: Estimated nucleated cell counts came from reference gene primer amplification. Method: immunoSEQ multiplex PCR; TCRdb's copy keeps in-frame clones and lacks some. The V and J calls and clone size come from that table; D and trimming were worked out from the DNA. The sample includes approximately 170,000 clones, around 85% of them seen just once. The CDR3 has 15 residues. Per germline, CDR1 SEHNR and CDR2 FQNEAQ (reference sequence). The J segment lost 0 bases and the V segment lost 5 bases, leaving 4 bases of the junction unmatched. Seattle-derived patients entered the study during active infection and were followed longitudinally.

The chain combines TRBV7-9 with TRBJ1-5; 7 bases agree with TRBD1. The origin of this receptor is an elderly man with COVID-19, enrolled during active disease. Sequencing was carried out using peripheral blood. As DNA, the CDR3 is TGTGCCAGCAGCCCATGGGACAGTAGCAATCAGCCCCAGCATTTT. It specifies CASSPWDSSNQPQHF.